This is a list of T cell receptor beta chains from one sample in a study of vaccination and CD4 T cells after COVID-19. Their antigens remain unidentified. Using its own MiXCR run on the PCR reads, TCRdb lists one record per CDR3 protein. The sample yields some 4,000 distinct CDR3 sequences, 35% to 50% seen once. Specimen: CD4+ T cells from blood, cultured in vitro. Every receptor here comes from a human donor who had recovered from COVID-19. Each CDR3 is given with its conserved first and last residue. The D gene is left open where the match is weak. Part of the rows lack a size; the others show once, few, many or a class for expanded clones.

D | J | V | size | DNA | CDR3
- | TRBJ2-7 | TRBV6-1 | few | TGTGCCAGCAGCCAGGACAGACTATCCTACGAGCAGTACTTC | CASSQDRLSYEQYF
- | TRBJ1-1 | TRBV6-5 | medium-sized | TGTGCCAGCAGTTACTACGGAGGAGGCAGCGGCCTATCCGGAGCTTTCTTT | CASSYYGGGSGLSGAFF
TRBD2 | TRBJ2-7 | TRBV20-1 | few | TGCAGTGCTAGTGAGCGGATGAGGACTAGCGGTTCCTACGAGCAGTACTTC | CSASERMRTSGSYEQYF
- | TRBJ2-7 | TRBV12-3/TRBV12-4 | - | TGTGCCAGCAGGCCTAACGGAGGTTTCGAGCAGTACTTC | CASRPNGGFEQYF
- | TRBJ2-3 | TRBV12-3/TRBV12-4 | - | TGTGCCAGCAGTCCCCAGGGTTCCGACATCGATACGCAGTATTTT | CASSPQGSDIDTQYF
- | TRBJ1-2 | TRBV28 | few | TGTGCCAGCAGTTTAAGGCTCTATGGCTACACCTTC | CASSLRLYGYTF
- | TRBJ1-4 | TRBV7-9 | - | TGTGCCAGCCGACGACAGGTGGAAAAACTGTTTTTT | CASRRQVEKLFF
TRBD1 | TRBJ2-2 | TRBV19 | few | TGTGCCAGTAGCCATACAGGGGGCGCTTCGAACACCGGGGAGCTGTTTTTT | CASSHTGGASNTGELFF
- | TRBJ1-6 | TRBV2 | few | TGTGCCAGCCGCCGCGGGGCACTTCAACCCCTCCACTTT | CASRRGALQPLHF
- | TRBJ1-2 | TRBV10-3 | - | TGTGCCATCAGTGAGTCGATTCGCGACTACACCTTC | CAISESIRDYTF
TRBD2 | TRBJ2-5 | TRBV6-2/TRBV6-3 | few | TGTGCCAGCAGTCGGCCCCTTAGCGGGGGGTCGGAGACCCAGTACTTC | CASSRPLSGGSETQYF
TRBD1 | TRBJ1-2 | TRBV20-1 | - | TGCAGTGCTAGACTACAGGGGGCGCGAGGGGGCTACACCTTC | CSARLQGARGGYTF
TRBD1 | TRBJ1-1 | TRBV5-1 | - | TGCGCCAGCAGCCTAATACAGGGGGCCGCTGAAGCTTTCTTT | CASSLIQGAAEAFF
TRBD2 | TRBJ2-1 | TRBV20-1 | - | TGCAGTGCTAGAGACCTCCCGGGACTAGCGGGAGGGAATGAGCAGTTCTTC | CSARDLPGLAGGNEQFF
- | TRBJ2-5 | TRBV7-7 | large | TGTGCTAGCAGCGCCGACCAAGAGACCCAGTACTTC | CASSADQETQYF
TRBD2 | TRBJ2-5 | TRBV24-1 | large | TGTGCCACCAGTGATACAAGGACTAGTCGGGCCCAGTACTTC | CATSDTRTSRAQYF
- | TRBJ1-1 | TRBV7-9 | - | TGTGCCAGCAGCTATTGGGTCAGTACGAACACTGAAGCTTTCTTT | CASSYWVSTNTEAFF
TRBD2 | TRBJ2-3 | TRBV5-1 | - | TGCGCCAGCAGCCTCCTTCGGGGGGGTGGCACAGATACGCAGTATTTT | CASSLLRGGGTDTQYF
TRBD1 | TRBJ1-2 | TRBV20-1 | few | TGCAGTGCTAGAGGGGGACAGGGGAACTATGGCTACACCTTC | CSARGGQGNYGYTF
TRBD1 | TRBJ1-1 | TRBV19 | few | TGTGCCAGTAGTGCCAGGGACAGCGGGACTGAAGCTTTCTTT | CASSARDSGTEAFF
- | TRBJ1-2 | TRBV7-8 | - | TGTGCCAGCAGCTTGAGGACAGTAGATGTCTATGGCTACACCTTC | CASSLRTVDVYGYTF
- | TRBJ1-5 | TRBV28 | few | TGTGCCAGCCGATGGACAGCTAATCAGCCCCAGCATTTT | CASRWTANQPQHF
- | TRBJ1-1 | TRBV19 | - | TGTGCCAGTAGTATAGGGGGACTCCCCGCCACTGAAGCTTTCTTT | CASSIGGLPATEAFF
TRBD1 | TRBJ1-5 | TRBV5-1 | few | TGCGCCAGCAGCTTAACAGGGGGCCTGGATCAGCCCCAGCATTTT | CASSLTGGLDQPQHF
TRBD1 | TRBJ1-4 | TRBV2 | - | TGTGCCAGCAGATCGGGACAGGGAGATGAAAAACTGTTTTTT | CASRSGQGDEKLFF
- | TRBJ1-2 | TRBV20-1 | few | TGCAGTGCTTACAGTACCTCCTATGGCTACACCTTC | CSAYSTSYGYTF
- | TRBJ1-5 | TRBV12-3/TRBV12-4 | - | TGTGCCAGCAGTTTAGGGGGACCCAATCAGCCCCAGCATTTT | CASSLGGPNQPQHF
TRBD1 | TRBJ2-5 | TRBV6-5 | - | TGTGCCAGCAGTTTTCTTGGGACAGGACAAGAGACCCAGTACTTC | CASSFLGTGQETQYF
- | TRBJ1-2 | TRBV20-1 | - | TGCAGTGCTAGAGATACGGAGAACTATGGCTACACCTTC | CSARDTENYGYTF
- | TRBJ2-2 | TRBV6-1 | - | TGTGCCGCCGCCCGCCGCTATACCGGGACCAACACCGGGGAGCTGTTTTTT | CAAARRYTGTNTGELFF
- | TRBJ2-1 | TRBV7-9 | - | TGTGCCAGCAGCCCCCGTTGGGTTGAGGGTAGTGAGCAGTTCTTC | CASSPRWVEGSEQFF
- | TRBJ1-2 | TRBV25-1 | few | TGTGCCAGCAGTGGATCTGATTGGTATGGCTACACCTTC | CASSGSDWYGYTF
- | TRBJ2-1 | TRBV18 | once | TGTGCCAGCTCCGACGGATGGGGGTACAATGAGCAGTTCTTC | CASSDGWGYNEQFF
TRBD1 | TRBJ1-2 | TRBV20-1 | few | TGCAGTCCGCGGAGGCAGGGGGCGCCTTACTATGGCTACACCTTC | CSPRRQGAPYYGYTF
- | TRBJ1-3 | TRBV20-1 | once | TGCAGTGCTAGAAAGGGAAACGGAAACACCATATATTTT | CSARKGNGNTIYF
TRBD2 | TRBJ2-1 | TRBV20-1 | once | TGCAGTGCTAGTAGCGGGGCTGCCTACAATGAGCAGTTCTTC | CSASSGAAYNEQFF
- | TRBJ1-1 | TRBV6-2/TRBV6-3 | few | TGTGCCAGCGGTATGGGTGTTCGGGGGGGAATCGTGAACACTGAAGCTTTCTTT | CASGMGVRGGIVNTEAFF
- | TRBJ1-2 | TRBV10-3 | - | TGTGCCATCAATGGCCCGGAGGGTGGCTACACCTTC | CAINGPEGGYTF
- | TRBJ1-2 | TRBV5-1 | - | TGCGCCAGCAGCTTGGTGGTGGGCTATGGCTACACCTTC | CASSLVVGYGYTF
- | TRBJ2-3 | TRBV21-1 | - | TGTGCCAGCAGCTCAGGGGCTAGCGGGAGGGATACGCAGTATTTT | CASSSGASGRDTQYF
- | TRBJ1-2 | TRBV20-1 | - | TGCAGTGCTGGAGGGCGGGCAGGGGAGAGCTATGGCTACACCTTC | CSAGGRAGESYGYTF
- | TRBJ2-1 | TRBV7-3 | - | TGTGCCAGCAGCTTAATCGGCCCCGCGGATAATGAGCAGTTCTTC | CASSLIGPADNEQFF
TRBD2 | TRBJ2-3 | TRBV15 | - | TGTGCCACCAGCCTACAACGACTAGCGGGAAACACAGATACGCAGTATTTT | CATSLQRLAGNTDTQYF
TRBD2 | TRBJ2-5 | TRBV29-1 | once | TGCAGCGTCCGGGGGGGTGTTGAGACCCAGTACTTC | CSVRGGVETQYF
TRBD1 | TRBJ2-7 | TRBV5-8 | - | TGTGCCAGCAGCGCTCCGGGACAGACCTACGAGCAGTACTTC | CASSAPGQTYEQYF
TRBD2 | TRBJ2-3 | TRBV20-1 | - | TGCAGTGCTGACGTTGGAGCGGGAGATCCAGATACGCAGTATTTT | CSADVGAGDPDTQYF
- | TRBJ2-7 | TRBV20-1 | - | TGCAGTGCAACCGGGACTTATACTTATGAGCAGTACTTC | CSATGTYTYEQYF
TRBD2 | TRBJ2-2 | TRBV6-1 | - | TGTGCCAGCAGATTAGCGGGGGCGGGGACCGGGGAGCTGTTTTTT | CASRLAGAGTGELFF
TRBD2 | TRBJ2-1 | TRBV11-2 | - | TGTGCCAGCAGCTTAGCGACTAGCGGGGGTGAGCAGTTCTTC | CASSLATSGGEQFF
- | TRBJ2-7 | TRBV12-3/TRBV12-4 | few | TGTGCCAGCAGTCCCTTGGCCGGCAGATCCTACGAGCAGTACTTC | CASSPLAGRSYEQYF
TRBD1 | TRBJ2-7 | TRBV18 | - | TGTGCCAGCTCTCCCATCGACAGGGTCGAGCAGTACTTC | CASSPIDRVEQYF
- | TRBJ1-1 | TRBV6-2/TRBV6-3 | few | TGTGCCAGCAGTTCCCCCGGGACACGGAACACTGAAGCTTTCTTT | CASSSPGTRNTEAFF
TRBD1 | TRBJ1-2 | TRBV20-1 | - | TGCAGTACAAACAGGGGGCGGTACTATGGCTACACCTTC | CSTNRGRYYGYTF